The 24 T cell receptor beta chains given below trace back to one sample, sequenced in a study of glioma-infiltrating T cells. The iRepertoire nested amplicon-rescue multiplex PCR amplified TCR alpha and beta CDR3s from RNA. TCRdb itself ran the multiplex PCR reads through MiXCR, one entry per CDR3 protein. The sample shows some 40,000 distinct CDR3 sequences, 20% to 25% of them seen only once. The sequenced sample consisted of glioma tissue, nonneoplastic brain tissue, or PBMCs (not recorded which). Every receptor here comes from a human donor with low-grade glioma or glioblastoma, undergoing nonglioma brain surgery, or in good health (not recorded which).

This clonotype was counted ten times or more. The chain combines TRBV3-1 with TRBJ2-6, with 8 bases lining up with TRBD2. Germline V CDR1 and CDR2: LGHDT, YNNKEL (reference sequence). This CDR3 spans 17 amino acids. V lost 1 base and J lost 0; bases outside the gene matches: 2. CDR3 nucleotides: TGTGCCAGCAGCCAAGGGACTAGCTCCTCTGGGGCCAACGTCCTGACTTTC. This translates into CASSQGTSSSGANVLTF. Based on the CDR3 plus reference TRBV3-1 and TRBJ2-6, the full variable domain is DTAVSQTPKYLVTQMGNDKSIKCEQNLGHDTMYWYKQDSKKFLKIMFSYNNKELIINETVPNRFSPKSPDKAHLNLHINSLELGDSAVYFCASSQGTSSSGANVLTFGAGSRLTVL.

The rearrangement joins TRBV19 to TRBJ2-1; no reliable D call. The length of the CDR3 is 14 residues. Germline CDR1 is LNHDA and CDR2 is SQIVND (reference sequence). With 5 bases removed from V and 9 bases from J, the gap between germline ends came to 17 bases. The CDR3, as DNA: TGTGCCAGTAGTCCCCAGGACCGGCGAGGTGAGCAGTTCTTC. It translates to CASSPQDRRGEQFF.

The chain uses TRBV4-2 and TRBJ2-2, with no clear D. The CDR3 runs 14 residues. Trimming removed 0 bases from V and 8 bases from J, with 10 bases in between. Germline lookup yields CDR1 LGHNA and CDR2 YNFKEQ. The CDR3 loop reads CASSQEPGSGELFF. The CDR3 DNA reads TGTGCCAGCAGCCAAGAACCTGGCTCGGGGGAGCTGTTTTTT.

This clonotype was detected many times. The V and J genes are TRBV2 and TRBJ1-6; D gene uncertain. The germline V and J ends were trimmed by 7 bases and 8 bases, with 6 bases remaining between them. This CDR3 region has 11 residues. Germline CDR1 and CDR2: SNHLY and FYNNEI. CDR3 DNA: TGTGCCAGCAACCTGGATTCACCCCTCCACTTT. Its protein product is CASNLDSPLHF.

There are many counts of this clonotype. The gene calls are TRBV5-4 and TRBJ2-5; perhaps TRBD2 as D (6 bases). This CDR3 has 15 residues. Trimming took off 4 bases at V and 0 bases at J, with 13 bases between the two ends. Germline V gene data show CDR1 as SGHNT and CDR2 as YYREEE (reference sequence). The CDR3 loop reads CASSPGLNNQETQYF. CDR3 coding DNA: TGTGCCAGCAGCCCGGGACTCAACAACCAAGAGACCCAGTACTTC.

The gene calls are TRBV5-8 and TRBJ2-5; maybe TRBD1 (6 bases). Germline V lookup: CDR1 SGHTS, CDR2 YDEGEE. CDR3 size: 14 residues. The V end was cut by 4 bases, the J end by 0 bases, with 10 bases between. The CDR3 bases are TGTGCCAGCAGCCGCCGGGACAACCAAGAGACCCAGTACTTC. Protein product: CASSRRDNQETQYF.

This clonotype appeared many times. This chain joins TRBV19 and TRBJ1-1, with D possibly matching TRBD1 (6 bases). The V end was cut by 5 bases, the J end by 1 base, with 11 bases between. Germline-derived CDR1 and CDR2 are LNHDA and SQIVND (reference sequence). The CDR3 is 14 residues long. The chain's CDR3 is CASSFPDRNTEAFF. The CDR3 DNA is TGTGCCAGTAGTTTTCCGGACAGGAACACTGAAGCTTTCTTT.

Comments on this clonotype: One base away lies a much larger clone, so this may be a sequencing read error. CDR3 coding DNA: TGTGCCAGCATGGATCTGGACAGGGAGATCAATGAGCAGTTCTTC. Amino acids: CASMDLDREINEQFF. The chain recombines TRBV12-3 or TRBV12-4 with TRBJ2-1; 8 bases are shared with TRBD1. This CDR3 has 15 residues. The junction had 11 bases not matched to a gene; V was cut back by 7 bases and J by 6 bases.

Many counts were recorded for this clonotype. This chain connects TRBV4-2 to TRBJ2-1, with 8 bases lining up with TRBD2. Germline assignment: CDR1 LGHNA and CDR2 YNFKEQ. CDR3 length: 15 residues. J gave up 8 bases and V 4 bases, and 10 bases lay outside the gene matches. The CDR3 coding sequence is TGTGCCAGCAGCCCAGGGACTAGATTTGAACATGAGCAGTTCTTC. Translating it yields CASSPGTRFEHEQFF.

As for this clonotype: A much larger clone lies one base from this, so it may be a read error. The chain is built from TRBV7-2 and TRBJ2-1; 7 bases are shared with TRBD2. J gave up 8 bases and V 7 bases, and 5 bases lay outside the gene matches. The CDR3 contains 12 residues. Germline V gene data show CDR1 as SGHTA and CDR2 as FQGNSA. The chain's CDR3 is CASTGRDHEQFF. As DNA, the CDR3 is TGTGCCAGCACGGGGAGGGACCATGAGCAGTTCTTC.

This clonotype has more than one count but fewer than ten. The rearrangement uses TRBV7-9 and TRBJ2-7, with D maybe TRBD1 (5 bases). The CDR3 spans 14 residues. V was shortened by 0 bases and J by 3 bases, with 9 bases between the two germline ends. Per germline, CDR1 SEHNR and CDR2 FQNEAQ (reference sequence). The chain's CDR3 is CASSLAGRDYEQYF. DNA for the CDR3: TGTGCCAGCAGCTTAGCAGGCAGGGACTACGAGCAGTACTTC.

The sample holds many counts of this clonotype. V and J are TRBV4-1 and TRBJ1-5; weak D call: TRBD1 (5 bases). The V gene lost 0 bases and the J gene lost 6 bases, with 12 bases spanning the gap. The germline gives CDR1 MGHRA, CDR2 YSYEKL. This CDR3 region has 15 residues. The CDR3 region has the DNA TGCGCCAGCAGCCAAGATTCGGGGGGAGGTCAGCCCCAGCATTTT. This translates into CASSQDSGGGQPQHF.

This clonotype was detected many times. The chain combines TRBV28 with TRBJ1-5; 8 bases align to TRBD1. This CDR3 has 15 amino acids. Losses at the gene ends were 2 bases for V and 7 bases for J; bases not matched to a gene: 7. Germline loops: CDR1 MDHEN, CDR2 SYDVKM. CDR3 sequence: CASSLNRGIRQPQHF. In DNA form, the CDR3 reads TGTGCCAGCAGTTTAAACAGGGGGATACGACAGCCCCAGCATTTT. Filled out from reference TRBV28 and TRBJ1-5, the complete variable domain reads DVKVTQSSRYLVKRTGEKVFLECVQDMDHENMFWYRQDPGLGLRLIYFSYDVKMKEKGDIPEGYSVSREKKERFSLILESASTNQTSMYLCASSLNRGIRQPQHFGDGTRLSIL.

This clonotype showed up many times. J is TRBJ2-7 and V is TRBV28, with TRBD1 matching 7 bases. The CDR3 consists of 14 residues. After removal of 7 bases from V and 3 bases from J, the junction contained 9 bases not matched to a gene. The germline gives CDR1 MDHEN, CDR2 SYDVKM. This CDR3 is CASISGTANYEQYF. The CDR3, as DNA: TGTGCCAGCATCTCCGGGACAGCGAACTACGAGCAGTACTTC.

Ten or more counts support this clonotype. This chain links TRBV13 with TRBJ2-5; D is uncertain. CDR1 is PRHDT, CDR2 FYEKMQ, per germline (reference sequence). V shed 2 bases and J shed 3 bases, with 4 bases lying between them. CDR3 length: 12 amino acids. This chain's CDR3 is CASSLPEETQYF. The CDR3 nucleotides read TGTGCCAGCAGCTTACCCGAAGAGACCCAGTACTTC.

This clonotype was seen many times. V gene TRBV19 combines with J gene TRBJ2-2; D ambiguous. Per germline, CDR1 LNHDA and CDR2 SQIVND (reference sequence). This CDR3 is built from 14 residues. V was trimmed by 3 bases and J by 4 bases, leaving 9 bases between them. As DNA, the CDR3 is TGTGCCAGTAGTATCGGCAGACCCACCGGGGAGCTGTTTTTT. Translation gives CASSIGRPTGELFF.

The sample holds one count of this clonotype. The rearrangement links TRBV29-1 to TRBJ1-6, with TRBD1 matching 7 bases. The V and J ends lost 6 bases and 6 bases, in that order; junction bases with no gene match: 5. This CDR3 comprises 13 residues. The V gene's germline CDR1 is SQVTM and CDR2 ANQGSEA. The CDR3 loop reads CSVSRDSNSPLHF. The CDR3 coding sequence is TGCAGCGTAAGCCGGGACAGTAATTCACCCCTCCACTTT.

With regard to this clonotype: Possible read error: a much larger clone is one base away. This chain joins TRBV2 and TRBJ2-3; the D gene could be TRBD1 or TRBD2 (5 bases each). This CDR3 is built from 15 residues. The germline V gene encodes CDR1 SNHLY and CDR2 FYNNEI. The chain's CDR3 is CASRFGGLRTDRQYF. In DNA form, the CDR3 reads TGTGCCAGTCGATTTGGGGGTCTCCGCACAGATAGGCAGTATTTT.

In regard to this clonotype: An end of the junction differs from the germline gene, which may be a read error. The CDR3 region is CATSPGRAYEQLF. The CDR3 nucleotides read TGTGCCACCAGCCCAGGAAGGGCCTATGAGCAGCTCTTC. The V and J genes are TRBV24-1 and TRBJ2-1, with D unclear. The CDR3 runs to 13 residues. Per the germline V gene, CDR1 is KGHDR and CDR2 is SFDVKD.

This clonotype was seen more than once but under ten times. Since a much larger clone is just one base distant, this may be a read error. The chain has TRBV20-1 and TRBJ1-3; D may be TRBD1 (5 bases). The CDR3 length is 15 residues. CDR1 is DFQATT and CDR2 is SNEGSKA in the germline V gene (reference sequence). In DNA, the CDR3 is TGCAGTGCTAGAGATTCAGGGAACTCTGGAAACACCGTATATTTT. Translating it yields CSARDSGNSGNTVYF.

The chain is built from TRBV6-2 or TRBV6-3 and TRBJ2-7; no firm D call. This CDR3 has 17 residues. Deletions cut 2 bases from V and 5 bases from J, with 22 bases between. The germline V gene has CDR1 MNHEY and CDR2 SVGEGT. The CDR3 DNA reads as TGTGCCAGCAGTTACGGTCTAAGAACAGTCGAGGTCGACGAGCAGTACGTC. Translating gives CASSYGLRTVEVDEQYV.

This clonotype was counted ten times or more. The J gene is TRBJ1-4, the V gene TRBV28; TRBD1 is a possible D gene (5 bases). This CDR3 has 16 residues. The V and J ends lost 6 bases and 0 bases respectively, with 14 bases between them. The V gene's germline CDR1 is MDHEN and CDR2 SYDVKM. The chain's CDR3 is CASSPHGGATNEKLFF. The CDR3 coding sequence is TGTGCCAGCAGCCCCCACGGGGGGGCAACTAATGAAAAACTGTTTTTT.

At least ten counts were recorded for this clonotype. CDR3 nucleotides: TGTGCCAGCAGTAGAGACGGAGGCTACGAGCAGTACTTC. It translates to CASSRDGGYEQYF. The V gene is TRBV6-1, the J gene TRBJ2-7, with D possibly being TRBD2 (5 bases). The V gene's germline CDR1 is MNHNS and CDR2 SASEGT. The CDR3 loop spans 13 amino acids. The V gene lost 5 bases and the J gene lost 3 bases, with 11 bases spanning the gap.

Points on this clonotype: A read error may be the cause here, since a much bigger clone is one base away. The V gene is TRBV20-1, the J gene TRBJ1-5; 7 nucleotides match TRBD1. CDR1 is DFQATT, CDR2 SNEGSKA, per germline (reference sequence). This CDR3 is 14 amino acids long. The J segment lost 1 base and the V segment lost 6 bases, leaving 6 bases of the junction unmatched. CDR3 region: CSAVGQSSNQPQHF. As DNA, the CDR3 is TGCAGTGCGGTGGGACAGTCGAGCAATCAGCCCCAGCATTTT.